The 16 T cell receptor beta chains below come from one sample, sequenced in a study of blood T cell repertoires in COVID-19. Assay: immunoSEQ multiplex PCR; the TCRdb copy retains only in-frame clones and omits some. The sample has 280,000 or so clones, approximately 83% seen once. The sample was peripheral blood. The receptors stem from a human donor in a cohort sampled during active COVID-19.

CDR3 loop: CASSPSVGGRSYNEQFF. CDR3 bases: TGTGCCAGCAGCCCCAGCGTGGGAGGACGCTCCTACAATGAGCAGTTCTTC. The chain recombines TRBV7-6 with TRBJ2-1, with D tentatively TRBD2 (6 bases). Germline-derived CDR1 and CDR2 are SGHVS and FNYEAQ. Trimming shortened V by 5 bases and J by 0 bases, and 17 bases separated the two germline ends. The CDR3 consists of 17 residues.

The chain links TRBV3-1 (or the pseudogene TRBV3-2) to TRBJ1-5; 9 nucleotides line up with TRBD1. CDR1 LGHDT and CDR2 YNNKEL come from the germline V gene (reference sequence). This CDR3 has 17 amino acids. V was clipped by 0 bases and J by 1 base; unmatched bases: 4. In DNA, the CDR3 is TGTGCCAGCAGCCAAGAGGGGACAGGGATGAGCAATCAGCCCCAGCATTTT. Protein: CASSQEGTGMSNQPQHF.

J is TRBJ2-7 and V is TRBV27; possibly TRBD2 for D (6 bases). The ends were cut back, 5 bases at V and 3 bases at J, with 8 bases in the middle. This CDR3 comprises 12 residues. Germline loops: CDR1 MNHEY, CDR2 SMNVEV (reference sequence). The CDR3 spells CASSMGGYEQYF. The CDR3 DNA reads as TGTGCCAGCAGTATGGGAGGCTACGAGCAGTACTTC.

The chain combines TRBV4-3 with TRBJ2-2; maybe TRBD1 (6 bases). The CDR3 loop spans 14 amino acids. V gave up 2 bases and J gave up 5 bases, with 9 bases separating them. Germline CDR1 is LGHNA and CDR2 is YSLEER. CDR3 nucleotide sequence: TGCGCCAGCAGCCAAATAGGGGGTACCGGGGAGCTGTTTTTT. Amino acids: CASSQIGGTGELFF.

The V and J genes are TRBV18 and TRBJ2-1, with TRBD2 identical over 11 bases. V was pared by 8 bases and J by 4 bases, with 7 bases of the junction left unmatched. The CDR3 length is 15 residues. Germline V CDR1 and CDR2: KGHSH, LQKENI. The CDR3 DNA reads TGTGCCAGCGAGCCGACTAGCGGGACTTACAATGAGCAGTTCTTC. This encodes CASEPTSGTYNEQFF.

DNA for the CDR3: TGCGCCAGCAGCTTGAGCGGGAGTACCTACAATGAGCAGTTCTTC. Translation: CASSLSGSTYNEQFF. This chain joins TRBV5-1 and TRBJ2-1, with 8 bases that match TRBD2. The CDR3 is 15 residues long. V lost 1 base and J lost 2; bases outside the gene matches: 2. Germline V lookup: CDR1 SGHRS, CDR2 YFSETQ.

The chain carries TRBV29-1 and TRBJ1-3; D is ambiguous. CDR3 length equals 14 residues. The V end was cut by 6 bases, the J end by 2 bases, with 14 bases between. CDR1 and CDR2 (germline): SQVTM, ANQGSEA. Here the CDR3 DNA reads TGCAGCGTCGAGGGCGGTAGCGCTGGAAACACCATATATTTT. It codes for CSVEGGSAGNTIYF. Full variable domain (rest looked up from reference TRBV29-1 and TRBJ1-3): SAVISQKPSRDICQRGTSLTIQCQVDSQVTMMFWYRQQPGQSLTLIATANQGSEATYESGFVIDKFPISRPNLTFSTLTVSNMSPEDSSIYLCSVEGGSAGNTIYFGEGSWLTVV.

V usage is TRBV3-1 (or the pseudogene TRBV3-2) and J usage is TRBJ2-1; 9 bases line up with TRBD2. This CDR3 is 13 amino acids long. Trimming at V came to 0 bases and at J to 12 bases, leaving 3 bases not matched to a gene. CDR1 is LGHDT and CDR2 is YNNKEL in the germline V gene (reference sequence). CDR3 loop: CASSQDLAGMQFF. CDR3 nucleotides: TGTGCCAGCAGCCAAGATCTAGCGGGAATGCAGTTCTTC.

V usage is TRBV5-1 and J usage is TRBJ2-1; 8 bases match TRBD2. The length of the CDR3 is 12 residues. The germline gives CDR1 SGHRS, CDR2 YFSETQ. After removal of 2 bases from V and 9 bases from J, the junction contained 1 base not matched to a gene. The CDR3 reads CASSLAGVEQFF. The DNA of the CDR3 is TGCGCCAGCAGCTTAGCGGGAGTTGAGCAGTTCTTC.

V is TRBV7-3 and J is TRBJ1-1; D remains ambiguous. CDR1 SGHTA and CDR2 FQGTGA come from the germline V gene. The CDR3 runs to 13 residues. Trimming removed 5 bases at V and 1 base at J, with 8 bases between. The CDR3: CASSIAQNTEAFF. In DNA, the CDR3 is TGTGCCAGCAGCATAGCCCAGAACACTGAAGCTTTCTTT.

This clone was found once. The rearrangement joins TRBV11-2 to TRBJ1-1, with TRBD1 matching over 8 bases. The V segment lost 0 bases and the J segment 1 base; nucleotides outside the gene matches: 4. The CDR3 length is 16 residues. Germline loops: CDR1 SGHAT, CDR2 FQNNGV. Here the CDR3 DNA reads TGTGCCAGCAGCTTAGACAGGGGGCGCGGGAACACTGAAGCTTTCTTT. Translating it yields CASSLDRGRGNTEAFF.

The chain has TRBV2 and TRBJ2-4; 9 bases fit TRBD1. Germline CDR1 is SNHLY and CDR2 is FYNNEI. The junction had 12 bases not matched to a gene; V was cut back by 3 bases and J by 3 bases. The CDR3 has 18 residues. The CDR3 is CASSEGQGTPRGKNIQYF. CDR3 DNA sequence: TGTGCCAGCAGTGAGGGACAGGGAACCCCTCGGGGCAAAAACATTCAGTACTTC.

The chain joins TRBV19 to TRBJ2-3, with a possible D match to TRBD2 (5 bases). Trimming stripped 10 bases from V and 1 base from J, with 12 bases between. Germline CDR1 reads LNHDA; CDR2 reads SQIVND (reference sequence). This CDR3 region has 13 residues. CDR3 DNA sequence: TGTGCCACCGCGGGTGTCGGCACAGATACGCAGTATTTT. Amino acids: CATAGVGTDTQYF.

V usage is TRBV2 and J usage is TRBJ2-1; D may be TRBD2 (5 bases). The length of the CDR3 is 13 residues. The V end lost 2 bases, the J end lost 9 bases, and 11 bases lay between the germline ends. Per germline, CDR1 SNHLY and CDR2 FYNNEI. Here the CDR3 reads CASSEQRVSEQFF. The CDR3 DNA follows: TGTGCCAGCAGTGAACAGAGGGTTTCTGAGCAGTTCTTC.

This clone occurred once. The chain has TRBV7-9 and TRBJ2-3, with D perhaps TRBD2 (5 bases). The CDR3 length is 13 residues. Germline V CDR1 and CDR2: SEHNR, FQNEAQ (reference sequence). V lost 4 bases to trimming and J lost 2 bases, with 7 bases between them. CDR3 DNA sequence: TGTGCCAGCAGCTCGCGGGTCACAGATACGCAGTATTTT. It is translated as CASSSRVTDTQYF.

The CDR3 DNA sequence: TGTGCCAGCCCTAATGACGGGTATGAAAAACTGTTTTTT. The encoded protein is CASPNDGYEKLFF. V is TRBV6-5 and J is TRBJ1-4; no reliable D call. There are 13 residues in the CDR3. Deletions cut 8 bases from V and 6 bases from J, with 13 bases between. The germline V gene encodes CDR1 MNHEY and CDR2 SVGAGI.